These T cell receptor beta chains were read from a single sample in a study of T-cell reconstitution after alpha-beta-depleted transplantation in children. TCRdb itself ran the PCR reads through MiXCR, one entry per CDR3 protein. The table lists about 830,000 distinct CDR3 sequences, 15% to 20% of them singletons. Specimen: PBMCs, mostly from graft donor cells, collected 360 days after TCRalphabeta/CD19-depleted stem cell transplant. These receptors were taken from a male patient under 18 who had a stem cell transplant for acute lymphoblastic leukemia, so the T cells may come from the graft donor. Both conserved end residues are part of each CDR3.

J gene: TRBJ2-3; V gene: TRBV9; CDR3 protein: CASSVDRATDTQYF
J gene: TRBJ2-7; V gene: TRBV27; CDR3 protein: CASSYGSLYEQYF
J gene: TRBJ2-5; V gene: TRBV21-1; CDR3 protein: CASPRDAGIQETQYF
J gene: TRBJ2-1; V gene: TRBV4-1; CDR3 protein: CASSQVGTSGRVYNEQFF
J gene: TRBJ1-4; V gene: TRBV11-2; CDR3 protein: CASSLPGGNEKLFF
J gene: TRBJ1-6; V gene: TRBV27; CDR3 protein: CASSGAGTGQSPLHF
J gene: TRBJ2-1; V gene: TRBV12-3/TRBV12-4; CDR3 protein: CASSLTRGYNEQFF
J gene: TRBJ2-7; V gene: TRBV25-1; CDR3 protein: CASSPEGGRVWYEQYF
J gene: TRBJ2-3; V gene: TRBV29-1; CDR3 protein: CSVDRATDTQYF
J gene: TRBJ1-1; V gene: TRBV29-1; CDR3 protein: CSVSTVNTEAFF
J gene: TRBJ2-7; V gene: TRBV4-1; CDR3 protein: CASSQGRGRNSYEQYF
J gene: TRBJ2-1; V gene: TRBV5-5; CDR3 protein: CASSLVAGGPVTHEQFF
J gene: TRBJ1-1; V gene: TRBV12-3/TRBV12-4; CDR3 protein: CASSFDRRKNTEAFF
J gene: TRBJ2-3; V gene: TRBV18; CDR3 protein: CASSSTSGIDTQYF
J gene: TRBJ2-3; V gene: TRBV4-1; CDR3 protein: CASSPLLAGGFEYGTDTQYF
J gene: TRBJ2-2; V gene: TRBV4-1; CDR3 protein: CASSQDRAATGELFF
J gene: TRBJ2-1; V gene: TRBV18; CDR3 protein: CASRGQRNEQFF
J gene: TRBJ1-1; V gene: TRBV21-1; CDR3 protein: CASSNRALNTEAFF
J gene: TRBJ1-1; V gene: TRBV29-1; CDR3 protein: CSVEGESTEAFF
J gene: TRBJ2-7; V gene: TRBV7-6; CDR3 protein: CASSLPKGTHSYEQYF
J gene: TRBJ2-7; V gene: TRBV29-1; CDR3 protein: CSVEARVSSGTSGRAYEQYF
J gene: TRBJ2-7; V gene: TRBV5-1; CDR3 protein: CASSLAGVLYVQYF
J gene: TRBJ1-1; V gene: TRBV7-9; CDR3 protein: CASSLGRGTIMNTEAFF
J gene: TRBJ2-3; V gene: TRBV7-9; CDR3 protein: CASSFLLGSTDTQYF
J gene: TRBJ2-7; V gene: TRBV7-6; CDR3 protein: CASSSLSGNPIRSYEQYF
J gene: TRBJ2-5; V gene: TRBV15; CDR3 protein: CATSRQKIETQYF
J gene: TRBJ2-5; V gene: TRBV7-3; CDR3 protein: CASSLTGGSSGMETQYF
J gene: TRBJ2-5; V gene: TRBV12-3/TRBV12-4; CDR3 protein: CASSLSQGRETQYF
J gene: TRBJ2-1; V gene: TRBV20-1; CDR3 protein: CSHPLGPYNEQFF
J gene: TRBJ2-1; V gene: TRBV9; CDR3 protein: CASSRTTGRGRDEQFF
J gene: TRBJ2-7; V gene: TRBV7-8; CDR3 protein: CAAGGEGSSYEQYF
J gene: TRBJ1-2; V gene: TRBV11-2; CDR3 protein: CASSRSDRNYGYTF
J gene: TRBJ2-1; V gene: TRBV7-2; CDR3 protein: CASSLWPIWERGSEQFF
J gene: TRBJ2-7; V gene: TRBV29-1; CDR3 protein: CSVEDPASGLTGAYEQYF
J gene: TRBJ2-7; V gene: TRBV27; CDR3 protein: CASSLSMGSYEQYF
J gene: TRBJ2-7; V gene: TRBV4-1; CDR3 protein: CASSLLRVGYYEQYF
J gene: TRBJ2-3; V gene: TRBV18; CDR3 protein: CASSRLQPDTQYF
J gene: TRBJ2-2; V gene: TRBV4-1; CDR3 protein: CASSQEGLGTYTGELFF
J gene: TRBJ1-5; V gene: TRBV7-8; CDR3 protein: CASSLWSRGGQPQHF
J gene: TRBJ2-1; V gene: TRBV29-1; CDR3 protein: CSVQELAGGGEQFF
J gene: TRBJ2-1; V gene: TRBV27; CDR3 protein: CASSPRVYNEQFF
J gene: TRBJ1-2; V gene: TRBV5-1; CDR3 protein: CASSLEWVNYGYTF
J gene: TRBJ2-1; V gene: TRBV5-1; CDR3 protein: CASSAVLAGYNEQFF
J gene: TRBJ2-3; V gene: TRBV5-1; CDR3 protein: CASSRLAGETDTQYF
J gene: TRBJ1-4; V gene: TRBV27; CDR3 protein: CASSSHVTGLATNEKLFF
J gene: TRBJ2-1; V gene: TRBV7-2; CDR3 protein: CASSGRRSYNEQFF
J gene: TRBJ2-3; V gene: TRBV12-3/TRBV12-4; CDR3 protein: CASRLTAQDTQYF
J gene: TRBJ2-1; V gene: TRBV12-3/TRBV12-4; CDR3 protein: CASSGFAGLGVNEQFF
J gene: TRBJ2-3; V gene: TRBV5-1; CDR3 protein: CASTPSSGRQSTDTQYF
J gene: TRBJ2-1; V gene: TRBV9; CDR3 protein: CASSARGPGLAYNEQFF
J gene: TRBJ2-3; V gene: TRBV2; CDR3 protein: CASQRTSGSTDTQYF
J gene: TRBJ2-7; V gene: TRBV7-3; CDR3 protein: CASSSETSYEQYF
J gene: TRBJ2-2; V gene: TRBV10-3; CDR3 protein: CAISESPEVPLYTGELFF
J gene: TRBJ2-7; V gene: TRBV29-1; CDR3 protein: CSVAILAHTDEQYF
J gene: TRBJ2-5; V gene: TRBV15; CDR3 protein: CATSRDLWQGGETQYF